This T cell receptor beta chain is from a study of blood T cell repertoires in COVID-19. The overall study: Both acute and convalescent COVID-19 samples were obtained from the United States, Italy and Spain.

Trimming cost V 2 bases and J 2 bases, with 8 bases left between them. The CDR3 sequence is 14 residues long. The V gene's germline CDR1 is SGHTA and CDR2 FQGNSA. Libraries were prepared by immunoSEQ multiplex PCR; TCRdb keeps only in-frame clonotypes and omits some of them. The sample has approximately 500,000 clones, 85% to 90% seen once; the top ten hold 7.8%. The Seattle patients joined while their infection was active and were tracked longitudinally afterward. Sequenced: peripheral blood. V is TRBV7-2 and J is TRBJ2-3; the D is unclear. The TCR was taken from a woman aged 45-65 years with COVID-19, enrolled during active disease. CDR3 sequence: CASSLRDITDTQYF. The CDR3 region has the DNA TGTGCCAGCAGCTTACGTGACATCACAGATACGCAGTATTTT.